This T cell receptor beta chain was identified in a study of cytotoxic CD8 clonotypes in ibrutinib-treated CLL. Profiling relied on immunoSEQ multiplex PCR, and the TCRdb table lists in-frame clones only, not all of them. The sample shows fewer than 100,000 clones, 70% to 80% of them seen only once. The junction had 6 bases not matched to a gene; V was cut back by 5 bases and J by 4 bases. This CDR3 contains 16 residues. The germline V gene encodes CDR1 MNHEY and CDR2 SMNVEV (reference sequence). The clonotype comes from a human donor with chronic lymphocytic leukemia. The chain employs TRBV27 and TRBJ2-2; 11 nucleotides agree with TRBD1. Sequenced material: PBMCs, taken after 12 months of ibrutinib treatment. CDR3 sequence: CASSKDRGRGTGELFF. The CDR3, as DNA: TGTGCCAGCAGTAAGGACAGGGGGCGCGGCACCGGGGAGCTGTTTTTT.